The 14 T cell receptor beta chains given below trace back to one sample, sequenced in a study of T-cell reconstitution after alpha-beta-depleted transplantation in children. Unique molecular identifiers featured in how the TCRbeta library was prepared. TCRdb reanalysed the PCR reads using MiXCR and keeps one entry per CDR3 protein. The profile shows some 450,000 distinct CDR3 sequences, roughly two fifths of them singletons. This material consisted of PBMCs, taken before TCRalphabeta/CD19-depleted stem cell transplant. The receptors stem from a girl aged 2 to 10 with aplastic anemia, due to receive a stem cell transplant.

A few counts support this clonotype. The chain is built from TRBV6-1 and TRBJ2-1; D is unclear. The CDR3 totals 15 residues. The germline V and J ends were trimmed by 1 base and 3 bases, with 10 bases remaining between them. Germline V gene lookup returns CDR1 MNHNS and CDR2 SASEGT. The CDR3 protein is CASSEVTASYNEQFF. The CDR3 DNA reads TGTGCCAGCAGTGAAGTAACGGCGAGCTACAATGAGCAGTTCTTC.

J is TRBJ2-7 and V is TRBV5-6; no clear D. V lost 3 bases to trimming and J lost 3 bases, with 10 bases between them. In germline, CDR1 is SGHDT, CDR2 YYEEEE. This CDR3 is built from 13 residues. The CDR3 nucleotides are TGTGCCAGCAGCTCCCTCGTCCGCTACGAGCAGTACTTC. This gives the protein CASSSLVRYEQYF.

On this clonotype itself: This sequence may be a read error, since a much larger clone differs from it by one base. V and J are TRBV7-2 and TRBJ1-6; TRBD1 agrees at 8 bases. This CDR3 has 17 amino acids. The germline CDR1 and CDR2 sequences are SGHTA and FQGNSA. The CDR3 loop is CARSDRGPSSYNSPLHF. The CDR3 nucleotides are TGTGCCCGCAGCGACAGGGGACCGAGCTCCTATAATTCACCCCTCCACTTT.

The chain recombines TRBV5-1 with TRBJ2-3, with a tentative D call TRBD1 (6 bases). Germline V gene lookup returns CDR1 SGHRS and CDR2 YFSETQ. Trimming stripped 3 bases from V and 2 bases from J, with 10 bases between. There are 14 residues in the CDR3. The CDR3 coding sequence is TGCGCCAGCAGCTCCGGACAGAACACAGATACGCAGTATTTT. Protein: CASSSGQNTDTQYF.

The rearrangement uses TRBV20-1 and TRBJ2-7, with a possible D match to TRBD1 (8 bases). Germline V lookup: CDR1 DFQATT, CDR2 SNEGSKA (reference sequence). V gave up 5 bases and J gave up 2 bases, with 19 bases separating them. The CDR3 runs 15 residues. CDR3 DNA sequence: TGCAGTGCTCCTTCAGGGGGCGGGAGCCCCTACGAGCAGTACTTC. Translated: CSAPSGGGSPYEQYF.

This clonotype was seen repeatedly, ten times or more. The chain is built from TRBV11-2 and TRBJ1-4; D perhaps matches TRBD1 (6 bases). This CDR3 spans 15 amino acids. V dropped 4 bases and J dropped 4 bases, with 13 bases sitting between them. CDR1 and CDR2 (germline): SGHAT, FQNNGV. The CDR3 bases are TGTGCCAGCAGCTCCGACAGGTGGAGTAATGAAAAACTGTTTTTT. Its translation is CASSSDRWSNEKLFF.

The chain joins TRBV6-1 to TRBJ2-3; TRBD2 aligns across 9 bases. With 5 bases clipped from V and 0 bases from J, the junction kept 9 bases outside the gene matches. Germline lookup yields CDR1 MNHNS and CDR2 SASEGT. The CDR3 runs 17 residues. The CDR3 DNA reads TGTGCCAGCAGTAGAAGGCCCACTAGCGGGAGCACAGATACGCAGTATTTT. Protein: CASSRRPTSGSTDTQYF.

The V gene is TRBV20-1, the J gene TRBJ1-5; D gene uncertain. Looked up from germline, CDR1 is DFQATT and CDR2 is SNEGSKA (reference sequence). V gave up 5 bases and J gave up 0 bases, with 8 bases separating them. The CDR3 runs 13 residues. CDR3: CSAAGYSNQPQHF. The CDR3 nucleotides are TGCAGTGCTGCTGGATATAGCAATCAGCCCCAGCATTTT.

The sample holds many counts of this clonotype. The chain recombines TRBV20-1 with TRBJ1-1; a weak D match, TRBD1 (6 bases). Trimming removed 4 bases at V and 3 bases at J, with 15 bases between. Germline lookup yields CDR1 DFQATT and CDR2 SNEGSKA (reference sequence). This CDR3 is 14 amino acids long. Here the CDR3 DNA reads TGCAGTGCTAAATACAGGGAGGGGGACACTGAAGCTTTCTTT. This encodes CSAKYREGDTEAFF.

This chain links TRBV1 with TRBJ2-7; TRBD1 is taken as the D call from the table, unchecked against the DNA. TRBV1 is shown as a pseudogene. The CDR3 runs to 15 residues. The CDR3 region is CTSRLPGQGVREQYF. CDR3 nucleotide sequence: TGCACCAGCAGACTACCGGGACAGGGAGTTCGCGAGCAGTACTTC.

V is TRBV6-5 and J is TRBJ1-3; possible D gene TRBD1, 6 bases. The V and J ends lost 2 bases and 1 base respectively, with 18 bases between them. Germline CDR1 reads MNHEY; CDR2 reads SVGAGI. This CDR3 has 18 residues. The DNA for the CDR3 is TGTGCCAGCAGTTACCACCCGACAGGCCCCGGTTCTGGAAACACCATATATTTT. Its protein product is CASSYHPTGPGSGNTIYF.

This clonotype was counted a few times. The chain employs TRBV12-3 or TRBV12-4 and TRBJ1-1; the match to TRBD1 covers 7 bases. Trimming at V came to 7 bases and at J to 4 bases, leaving 6 bases not matched to a gene. The CDR3 extends over 13 amino acids. In DNA form, the CDR3 reads TGTGCCAGCAACCAACAGGGGCTCACTGAAGCTTTCTTT. Translation: CASNQQGLTEAFF.

This chain connects TRBV20-1 to TRBJ1-5; the D gene is possibly TRBD1 (6 bases). Germline V gene sequence: CDR1 DFQATT, CDR2 SNEGSKA (reference sequence). This CDR3 is 12 amino acids long. The V end was cut by 5 bases, the J end by 8 bases, with 13 bases between. CDR3 bases: TGCAGTGCTGGGAGGAAGGGGGAGCCCCAGCATTTT. It codes for CSAGRKGEPQHF.

The rearrangement joins TRBV7-3 to TRBJ2-2; 11 nucleotides line up with TRBD2. CDR1 SGHTA and CDR2 FQGTGA come from the germline V gene. V lost 3 bases, J lost 4 bases, and 4 bases stayed unmatched. This CDR3 has 16 residues. The CDR3 spells CASSFRGTSGTGELFF. The CDR3 nucleotides are TGTGCCAGCAGCTTCAGGGGGACTAGCGGCACCGGGGAGCTGTTTTTT.